This T cell receptor (beta chain) was obtained from a study of CD8+CD57+ T cells in acquired aplastic anemia. Patients chosen for sequencing had shown CD8+CD57+ cell expansion by flow cytometry. Genomic DNA served as template for TCR beta VDJ and CDR3 profiling. TCRdb fed the reads into MiXCR, producing one record per CDR3 protein. There are more than 150,000 distinct CDR3 sequences in the sample; nearly 50% occur only once, and about an eighth lies in the top ten. As concerns this clonotype: Its antigen is not identified.

Study results and caveats: Statistical testing detected no significant gap in CD8+ Simpson's diversity between patients and controls.

The CDR3 loop spans 15 amino acids. Per the germline V gene, CDR1 is DFQATT and CDR2 is SNEGSKA (reference sequence). With 5 bases clipped from V and 5 bases from J, the junction kept 14 bases outside the gene matches. Material: sorted CD4+, CD8+, or CD8+CD57+ T cells (not recorded which) from PBMCs. The rearrangement links TRBV20-1 to TRBJ2-5, with 7 bases aligning to TRBD2. The sequence derives from a human donor with aplastic anemia. The CDR3 sequence: CSAPAPALGGETQYF. The CDR3 nucleotides are TGCAGTGCTCCCGCCCCCGCCCTGGGGGGGGAGACCCAGTACTTC.